This TCR beta chain was retrieved from a study of T cell changes during pregnancy in multiple sclerosis. The CDR3 length is 17 residues. V trimming: 3 bases; J trimming: 7 bases; junction bases outside the gene matches: 17. Germline assignment: CDR1 SEHNR and CDR2 FQNEAQ (reference sequence). The data were produced by immunoSEQ multiplex PCR, yet TCRdb's version contains in-frame clones alone and is incomplete. The sample consists of roughly 59,000 clones, approximately 93% of them appearing once. The sequenced sample was CD8+ T cells from peripheral blood mononuclear cells, obtained in the second trimester of pregnancy. The chain combines TRBV7-9 with TRBJ2-7; 8 nucleotides agree with TRBD2. The receptor comes from a female donor with multiple sclerosis, enrolled in a pregnancy study. The CDR3 spells CASSFYVSGTFEGEQYF. CDR3 nucleotide sequence: TGTGCCAGCAGCTTTTATGTTAGCGGGACCTTTGAGGGAGAGCAGTACTTC.